The source of this T cell receptor (beta chain) is a study of siplizumab effects on memory and regulatory T cells. Study-wide results and caveats: Sequences below about 10^-5 frequency were poorly captured, and few alloreactive clones mapped to unstimulated subsets.

Only in-frame clones appear in the TCRdb table, and some are missing; sequencing was by immunoSEQ multiplex PCR. The sample shows about 9,600 clones, 46% of them seen only once. For around 6 days at 37°C, the mixed lymphocyte reaction cells were kept in coculture. Sample share makes this clone medium-sized. Its specificity is unknown. The sequenced material came from CFSE-low (dividing) CD4+ T cells sorted from an allogeneic mixed lymphocyte reaction. The sequence derives from a human donor in good health; the cells came from an allogeneic mixed lymphocyte reaction.

CDR3 nucleotides: TGTGCAAGTCGCTTAGCGCTCCAGGGGGCTAACAATGAGCAGTTCTTC. Its translation: CASRLALQGANNEQFF. This sequence joins TRBV12-2 and TRBJ2-1; whether TRBD1, the table's D call, matches the DNA was not checked. TRBV12-2 is annotated as a pseudogene. The CDR3 has 16 amino acids.